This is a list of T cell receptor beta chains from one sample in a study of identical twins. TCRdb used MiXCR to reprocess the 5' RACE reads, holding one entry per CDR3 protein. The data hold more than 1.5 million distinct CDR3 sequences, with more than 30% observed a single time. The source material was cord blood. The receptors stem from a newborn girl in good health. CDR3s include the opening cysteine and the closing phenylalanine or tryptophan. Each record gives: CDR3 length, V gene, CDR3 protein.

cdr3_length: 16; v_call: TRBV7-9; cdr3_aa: CASSGYKGYGNYGYTF
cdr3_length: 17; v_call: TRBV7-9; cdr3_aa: CASSLVEQGAQRETQYF
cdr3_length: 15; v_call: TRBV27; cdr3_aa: CASTLKSGREYGYTF
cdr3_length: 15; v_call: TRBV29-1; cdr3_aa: CSVVGGAESSYEQYF
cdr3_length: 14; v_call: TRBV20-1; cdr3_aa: CSARVTAKTDTQYF
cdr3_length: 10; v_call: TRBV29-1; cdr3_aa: CSVKNNEQFF
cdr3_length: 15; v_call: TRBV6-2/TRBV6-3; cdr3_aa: CASSYSRQPQETQYF
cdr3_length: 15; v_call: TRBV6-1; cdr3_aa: CASSDSAVWNYGYTF
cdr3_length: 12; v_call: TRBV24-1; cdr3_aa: CATSDTYNEQFF
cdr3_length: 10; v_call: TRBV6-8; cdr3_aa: CASPGGELFF
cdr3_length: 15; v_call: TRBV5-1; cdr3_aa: CASSLAYASTDTQYF
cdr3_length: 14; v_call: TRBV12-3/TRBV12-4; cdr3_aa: CASSLVWEPIDQFF
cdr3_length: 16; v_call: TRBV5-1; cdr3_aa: CASSLVVGTGGTEAFF
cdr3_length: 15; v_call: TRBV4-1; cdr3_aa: CASRPFSGGYNEQYF
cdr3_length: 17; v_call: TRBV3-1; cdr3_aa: CASSQDPPGTSTDTQYF
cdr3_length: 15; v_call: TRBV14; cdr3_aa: CASSQTVPIWETQYF
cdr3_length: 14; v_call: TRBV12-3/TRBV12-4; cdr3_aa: CASRNDRDTGELFF
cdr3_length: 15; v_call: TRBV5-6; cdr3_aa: CASSSGNSSYNEQFF
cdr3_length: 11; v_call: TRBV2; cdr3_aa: CASSYDSGYTF
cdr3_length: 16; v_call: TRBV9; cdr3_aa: CVSSVGAGINGGEQFF
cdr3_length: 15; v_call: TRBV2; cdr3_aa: CASSERGGVSYEQYF
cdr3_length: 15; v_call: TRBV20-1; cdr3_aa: CSARTSGRAYNEQFF
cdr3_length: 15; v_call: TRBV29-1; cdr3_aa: CSVVSSGRVSYEQYF
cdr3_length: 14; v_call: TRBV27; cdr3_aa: CASRTWAGPYEQYF
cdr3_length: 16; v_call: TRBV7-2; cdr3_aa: CASSFEAGGGTGELFF
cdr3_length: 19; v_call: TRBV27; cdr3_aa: CASSLSLGTLLAGANVLTF
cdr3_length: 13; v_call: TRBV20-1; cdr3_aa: CSADRRSYNEQFF
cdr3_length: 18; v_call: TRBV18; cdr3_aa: CASSPVTVALSGANVLTF
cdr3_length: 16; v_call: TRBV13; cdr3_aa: CASSLGAALRPNEQFF
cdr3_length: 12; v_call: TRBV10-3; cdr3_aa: CAISSLRDQQFF
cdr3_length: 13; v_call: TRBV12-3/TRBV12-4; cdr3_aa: CASRNRPEETQYF
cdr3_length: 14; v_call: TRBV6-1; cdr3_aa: CASSDQGENTEAFF
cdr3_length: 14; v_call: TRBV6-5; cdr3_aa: CATPFRLSKTEQYF
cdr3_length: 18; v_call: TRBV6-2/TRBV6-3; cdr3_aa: CASSYWELSAGGTDTQYF
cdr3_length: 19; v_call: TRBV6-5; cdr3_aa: CASSLIPGQAFSGANVLTF
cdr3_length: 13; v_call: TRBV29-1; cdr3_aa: CSVVGPGAYVQYF
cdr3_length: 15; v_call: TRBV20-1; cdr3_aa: CSAQRARTSTDTQYF